The TCR beta chain under discussion was sequenced for a study of CD8 T cells in ankylosing spondylitis. Study-level results: Seemingly characteristic of ankylosing spondylitis blood was a TCR beta motif consisting of about 8 highly homologous variants.

For this clonotype: The target antigen is unknown.

The CDR3 spans 12 residues. CDR1 and CDR2 (germline): MDHEN, SYDVKM. Trimming stripped 4 bases from V and 0 bases from J, with 3 bases between. Each CDR3 protein gets one entry after TCRdb re-called the 5' RACE reads with MiXCR. Among about 450,000 distinct CDR3 sequences listed, approximately 26% were seen once. Sequenced input: blood, either unsorted or a sorted T cell fraction (not recorded which). The chain is built from TRBV28 and TRBJ1-1, with unresolved D. The source is a male donor with ankylosing spondylitis. The CDR3 DNA reads TGTGCCAGCAGTTCTGTGAACACTGAAGCTTTCTTT. Protein sequence: CASSSVNTEAFF.